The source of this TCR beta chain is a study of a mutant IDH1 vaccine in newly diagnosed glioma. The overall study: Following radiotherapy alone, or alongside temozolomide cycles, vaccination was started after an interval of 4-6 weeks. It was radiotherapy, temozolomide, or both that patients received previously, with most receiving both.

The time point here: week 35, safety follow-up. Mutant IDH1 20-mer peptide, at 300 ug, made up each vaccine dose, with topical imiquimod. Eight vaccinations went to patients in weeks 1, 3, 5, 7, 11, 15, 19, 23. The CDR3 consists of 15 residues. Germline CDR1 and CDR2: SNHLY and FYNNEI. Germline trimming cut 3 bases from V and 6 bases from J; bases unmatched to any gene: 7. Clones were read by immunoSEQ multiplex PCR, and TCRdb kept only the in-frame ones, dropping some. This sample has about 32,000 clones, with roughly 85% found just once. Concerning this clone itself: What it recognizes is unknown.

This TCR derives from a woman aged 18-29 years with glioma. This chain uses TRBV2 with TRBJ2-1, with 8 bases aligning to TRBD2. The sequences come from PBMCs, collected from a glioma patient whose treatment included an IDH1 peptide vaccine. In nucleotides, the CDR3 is TGTGCCAGCAGTGAGGAGACTAGCGTCTTCAATGAGCAGTTCTTC. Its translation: CASSEETSVFNEQFF.